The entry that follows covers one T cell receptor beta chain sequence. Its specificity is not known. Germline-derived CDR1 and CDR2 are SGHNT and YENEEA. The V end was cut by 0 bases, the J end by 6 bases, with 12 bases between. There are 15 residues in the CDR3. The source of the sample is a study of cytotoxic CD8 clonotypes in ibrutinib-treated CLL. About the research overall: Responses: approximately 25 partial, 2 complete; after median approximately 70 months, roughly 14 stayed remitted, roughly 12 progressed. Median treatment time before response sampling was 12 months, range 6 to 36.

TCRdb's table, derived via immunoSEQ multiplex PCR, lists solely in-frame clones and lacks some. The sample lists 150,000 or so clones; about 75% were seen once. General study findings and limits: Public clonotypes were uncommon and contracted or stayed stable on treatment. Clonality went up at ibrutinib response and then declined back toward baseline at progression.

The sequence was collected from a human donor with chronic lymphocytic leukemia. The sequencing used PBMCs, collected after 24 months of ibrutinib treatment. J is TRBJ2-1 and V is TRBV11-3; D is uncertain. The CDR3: CASSLDGRLINEQFF. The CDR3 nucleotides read TGTGCCAGCAGCTTAGACGGCAGGCTAATCAATGAGCAGTTCTTC.